This T cell receptor (beta chain) emerged from a study of OX40 agonist ivuxolimab in advanced cancers. Study-wide context: Patients were around 83% male with ages about 23 to 80, mean approximately 62. One patient with hepatocellular carcinoma and two with cutaneous melanoma, three in all, had partial responses.

Trimming at V came to 4 bases and at J to 2 bases, leaving 6 bases not matched to a gene. CDR1 and CDR2 (germline): SEHNR, FQNEAQ (reference sequence). The CDR3 is 17 residues long. Study results and caveats: The study did not work out the antigen specificity of the expanded peripheral T cells.

The repertoire was sequenced with immunoSEQ multiplex PCR; TCRdb's copy has only in-frame clones and lacks some. Of approximately 41,000 clones listed, 89% were seen once; the top ten hold approximately 46%. Sampled blood was obtained at baseline, cycle 4 day 1, and cycle 7 day 1. As to this clone: Its target is unknown.

The V gene is TRBV7-9, the J gene TRBJ2-7, with 15 positions matching TRBD2. This receptor was identified in an adult with an advanced solid tumor such as melanoma, head and neck, liver or kidney cancer. The source was CD4+ or CD8+ T cells sorted from blood, collected in a trial of the OX40 agonist ivuxolimab. CDR3 residues: CASSSGLAGGRPYEQYF. The CDR3 DNA reads TGTGCCAGCAGCTCGGGACTAGCGGGGGGACGACCCTACGAGCAGTACTTC. Full variable domain (remainder filled in from reference TRBV7-9 and TRBJ2-7): DTGVSQNPRHKITKRGQNVTFRCDPISEHNRLYWYRQTLGQGPEFLTYFQNEAQLEKSRLLSDRFSAERPKGSFSTLEIQRTEQGDSAMYLCASSSGLAGGRPYEQYFGPGTRLTVT.